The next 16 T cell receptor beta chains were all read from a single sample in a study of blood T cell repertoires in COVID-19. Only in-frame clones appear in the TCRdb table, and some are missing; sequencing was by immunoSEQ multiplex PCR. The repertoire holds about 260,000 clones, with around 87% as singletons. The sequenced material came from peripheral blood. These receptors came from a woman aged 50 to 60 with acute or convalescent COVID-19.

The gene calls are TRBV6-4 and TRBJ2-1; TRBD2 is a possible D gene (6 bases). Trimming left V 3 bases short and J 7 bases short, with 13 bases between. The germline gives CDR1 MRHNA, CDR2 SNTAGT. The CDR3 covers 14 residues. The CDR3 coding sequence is TGTGCCAGCAGTGATGGCGGGACGAGAAATGAGCAGTTCTTC. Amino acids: CASSDGGTRNEQFF.

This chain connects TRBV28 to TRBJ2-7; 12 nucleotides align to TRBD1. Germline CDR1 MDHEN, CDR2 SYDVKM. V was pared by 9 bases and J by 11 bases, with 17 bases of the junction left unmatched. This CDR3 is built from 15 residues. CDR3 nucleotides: TGTGCCAGTAGAAGGATTGGGGACAGGGGGCAGTATAAGTACTTC. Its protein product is CASRRIGDRGQYKYF.

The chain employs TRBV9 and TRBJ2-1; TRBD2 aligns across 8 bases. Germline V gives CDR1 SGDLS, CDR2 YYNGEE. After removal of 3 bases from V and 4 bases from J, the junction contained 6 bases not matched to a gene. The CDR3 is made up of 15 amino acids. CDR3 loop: CASSAGASGYNEQFF. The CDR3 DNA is TGTGCCAGCAGCGCGGGGGCTAGCGGGTACAATGAGCAGTTCTTC.

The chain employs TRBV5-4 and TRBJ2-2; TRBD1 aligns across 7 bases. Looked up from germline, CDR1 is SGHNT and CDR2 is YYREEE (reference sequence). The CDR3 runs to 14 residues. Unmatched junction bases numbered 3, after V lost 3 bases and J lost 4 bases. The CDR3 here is CASSSQGFTGELFF. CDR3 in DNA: TGTGCCAGCAGCTCACAGGGGTTCACCGGGGAGCTGTTTTTT.

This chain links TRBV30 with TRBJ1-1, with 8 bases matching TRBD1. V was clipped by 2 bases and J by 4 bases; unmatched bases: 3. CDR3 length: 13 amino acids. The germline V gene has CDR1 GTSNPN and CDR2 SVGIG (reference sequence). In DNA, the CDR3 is TGTGCCTGGAGTAGTGGACAGGGCACTGAAGCTTTCTTT. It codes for CAWSSGQGTEAFF.

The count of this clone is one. The CDR3 DNA follows: TGTGCCAGCAGTTTCCTGGACAGGGGGTTCTATGGCTACACCTTC. It codes for CASSFLDRGFYGYTF. The chain uses TRBV28 and TRBJ1-2, with 10 bases aligning to TRBD1. After removal of 3 bases from V and 4 bases from J, the junction contained 5 bases not matched to a gene. Germline CDR1 MDHEN, CDR2 SYDVKM. The CDR3 is made up of 15 amino acids.

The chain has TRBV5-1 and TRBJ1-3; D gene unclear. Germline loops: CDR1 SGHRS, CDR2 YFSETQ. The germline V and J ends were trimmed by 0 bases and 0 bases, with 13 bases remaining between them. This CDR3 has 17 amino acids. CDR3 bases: TGCGCCAGCAGCTTGGGGTTCGGGATGAGCTCTGGAAACACCATATATTTT. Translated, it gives CASSLGFGMSSGNTIYF.

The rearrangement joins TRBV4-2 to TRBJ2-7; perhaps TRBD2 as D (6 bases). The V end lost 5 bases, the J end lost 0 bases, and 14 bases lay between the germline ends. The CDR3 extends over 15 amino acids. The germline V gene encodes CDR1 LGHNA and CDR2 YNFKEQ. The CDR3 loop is CASSVRDLTSYEQYF. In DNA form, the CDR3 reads TGTGCCAGCAGCGTCCGGGACTTAACCTCCTACGAGCAGTACTTC.

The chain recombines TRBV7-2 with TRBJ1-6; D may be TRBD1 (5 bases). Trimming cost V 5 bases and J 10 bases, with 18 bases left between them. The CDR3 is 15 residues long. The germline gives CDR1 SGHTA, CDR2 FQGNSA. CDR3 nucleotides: TGTGCCAGCAGCCAAAATATACAGGTGGAATCACCCCTCCACTTT. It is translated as CASSQNIQVESPLHF.

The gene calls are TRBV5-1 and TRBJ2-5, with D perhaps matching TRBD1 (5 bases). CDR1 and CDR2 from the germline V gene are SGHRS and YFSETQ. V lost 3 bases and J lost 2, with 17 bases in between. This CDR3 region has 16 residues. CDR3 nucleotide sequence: TGCGCCAGCAGCTACCTCCCAATAGGGGCTCAAGAGACCCAGTACTTC. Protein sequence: CASSYLPIGAQETQYF.

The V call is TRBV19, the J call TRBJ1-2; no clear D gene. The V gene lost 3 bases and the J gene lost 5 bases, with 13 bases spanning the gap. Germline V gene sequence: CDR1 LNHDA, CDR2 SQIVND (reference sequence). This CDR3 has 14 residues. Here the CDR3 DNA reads TGTGCCAGTAGTATGTACTCTGCTGAATATGGCTACACCTTC. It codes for CASSMYSAEYGYTF.

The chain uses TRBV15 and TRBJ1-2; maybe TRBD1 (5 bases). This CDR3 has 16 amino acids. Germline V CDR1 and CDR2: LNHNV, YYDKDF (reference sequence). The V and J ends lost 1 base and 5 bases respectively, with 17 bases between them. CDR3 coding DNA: TGTGCCACCAGCAGAGGGGGCCGCGGGGGACTGTATGGCTACACCTTC. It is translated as CATSRGGRGGLYGYTF. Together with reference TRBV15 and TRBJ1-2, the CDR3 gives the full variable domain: DAMVIQNPRYQVTQFGKPVTLSCSQTLNHNVMYWYQQKSSQAPKLLFHYYDKDFNNEADTPDNFQSRRPNTSFCFLDIRSPGLGDTAMYLCATSRGGRGGLYGYTFGSGTRLTVV.

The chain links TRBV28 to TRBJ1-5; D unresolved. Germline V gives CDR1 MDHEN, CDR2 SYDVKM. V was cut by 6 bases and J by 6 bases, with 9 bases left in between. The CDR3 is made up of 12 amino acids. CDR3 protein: CASSQDPQPQHF. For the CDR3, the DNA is TGTGCCAGCAGCCAGGATCCTCAGCCCCAGCATTTT.

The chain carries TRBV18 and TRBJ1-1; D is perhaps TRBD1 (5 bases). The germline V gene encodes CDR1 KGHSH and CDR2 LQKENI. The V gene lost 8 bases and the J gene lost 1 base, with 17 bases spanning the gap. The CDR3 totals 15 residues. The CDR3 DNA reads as TGTGCCAGCGGCAGGTCAGGGCCGGGGAACACTGAAGCTTTCTTT. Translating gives CASGRSGPGNTEAFF.

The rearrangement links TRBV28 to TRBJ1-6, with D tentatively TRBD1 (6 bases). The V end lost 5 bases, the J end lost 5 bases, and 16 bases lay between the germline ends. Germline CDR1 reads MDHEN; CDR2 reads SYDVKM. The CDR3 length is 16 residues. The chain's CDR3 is CASSRPPTGNNSPLHF. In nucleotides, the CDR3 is TGTGCCAGCAGTAGGCCTCCTACAGGGAATAATTCACCCCTCCACTTT.

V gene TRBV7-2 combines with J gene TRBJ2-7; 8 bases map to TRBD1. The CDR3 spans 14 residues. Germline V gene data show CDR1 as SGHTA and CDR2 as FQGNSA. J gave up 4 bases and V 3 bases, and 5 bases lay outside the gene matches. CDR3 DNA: TGTGCCAGCAGCTTGACAGGGGCACGTTACGAGCAGTACTTC. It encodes CASSLTGARYEQYF.